These T cell receptor beta chains were read from a single sample in a study of blood T cell repertoires in COVID-19. Repertoires were generated with immunoSEQ multiplex PCR, while TCRdb's copy carries only in-frame clones and drops some. The profile shows approximately 150,000 clones, around four fifths of them singletons. The sample comprised peripheral blood. The source is a human donor in a cohort sampled during active COVID-19. Each CDR3 is given with its conserved first and last residue. A D gene is named only where the DNA matches it firmly. Clone size appears in some rows only: once, few, many, or a class for an expanded clone.

v_gene: TRBV19
j_gene: TRBJ1-2
d_gene: -
abundance: -
CDR3nt: TGTGCCAGTAGTATCCTGGACAGAGCTGGCTACACCTTC
CDR3aa: CASSILDRAGYTF

v_gene: TRBV6-6
j_gene: TRBJ1-2
d_gene: -
abundance: -
CDR3nt: TGTGCCACCCTCAGTACCTCTAACTATGGCTACACCTTC
CDR3aa: CATLSTSNYGYTF

v_gene: TRBV6-5
j_gene: TRBJ1-2
d_gene: TRBD1
abundance: -
CDR3nt: TGTGCCAGCAGGAGGGACAGGGAAGCTAACTATGGCTACACCTTC
CDR3aa: CASRRDREANYGYTF

v_gene: TRBV6-2/TRBV6-3
j_gene: TRBJ2-2
d_gene: TRBD2
abundance: -
CDR3nt: TGTGCCAGCAGTGGACTAGCGGACACCGGGGAGCTGTTTTTT
CDR3aa: CASSGLADTGELFF

v_gene: TRBV19
j_gene: TRBJ1-5
d_gene: TRBD1
abundance: -
CDR3nt: TGTGCCAGTAGTATAAGACCGGGGACAGGAGATCAGCCCCAGCATTTT
CDR3aa: CASSIRPGTGDQPQHF

v_gene: TRBV6-6
j_gene: TRBJ2-7
d_gene: TRBD1
abundance: -
CDR3nt: TGTGCCAGCAGTTTTCCGGGACAGGGGTCCTACGAGCAGTACTTC
CDR3aa: CASSFPGQGSYEQYF

v_gene: TRBV2
j_gene: TRBJ2-3
d_gene: TRBD2
abundance: -
CDR3nt: TGTGCCAGCAGTGAATTAGGCGGGGGGTGGGGCACAGATACGCAGTATTTT
CDR3aa: CASSELGGGWGTDTQYF

v_gene: TRBV10-3
j_gene: TRBJ2-3
d_gene: -
abundance: -
CDR3nt: TGTGCCATACGGCAGGGGCGCACAGATACGCAGTATTTT
CDR3aa: CAIRQGRTDTQYF

v_gene: TRBV5-1
j_gene: TRBJ1-1
d_gene: -
abundance: few
CDR3nt: TGCGCCAGCAGCTTGGCCCCCACAGGTGAAGCTTTCTTT
CDR3aa: CASSLAPTGEAFF

v_gene: TRBV29-1
j_gene: TRBJ2-1
d_gene: TRBD1
abundance: few
CDR3nt: TGCAGCGTGGGACGACAGGGGGCAAGGTACAATGAGCAGTTCTTC
CDR3aa: CSVGRQGARYNEQFF

v_gene: TRBV7-8
j_gene: TRBJ2-3
d_gene: -
abundance: -
CDR3nt: TGTGCCAGCAGCTTAGTGGGGGCAAAAACAGATACGCAGTATTTT
CDR3aa: CASSLVGAKTDTQYF

v_gene: TRBV15
j_gene: TRBJ1-2
d_gene: TRBD1
abundance: -
CDR3nt: TGTGCCACCAGGAAGACCGGGGGACAGGGGGTCTATGGCTACACCTTC
CDR3aa: CATRKTGGQGVYGYTF

v_gene: TRBV29-1
j_gene: TRBJ2-1
d_gene: -
abundance: once
CDR3nt: TGCAGCGGGGAGGGGGGGCGAATCTACAATGAGCAGTTCTTC
CDR3aa: CSGEGGRIYNEQFF

v_gene: TRBV7-2
j_gene: TRBJ1-5
d_gene: -
abundance: once
CDR3nt: TGTGCCAGCAGCTTAGACCAGGGAAATACGTGGAGCAATCAGCCCCAGCATTTT
CDR3aa: CASSLDQGNTWSNQPQHF

v_gene: TRBV7-6
j_gene: TRBJ2-3
d_gene: TRBD2
abundance: -
CDR3nt: TGTGCCAGCAGCTTGACACTAGCGAAAGTGGGAGATACGCAGTATTTT
CDR3aa: CASSLTLAKVGDTQYF

v_gene: TRBV28
j_gene: TRBJ1-5
d_gene: TRBD1
abundance: -
CDR3nt: TGTGCCAGCAGTTTTCTGGACAGGGGAAATCAGCCCCAGCATTTT
CDR3aa: CASSFLDRGNQPQHF

v_gene: TRBV9
j_gene: TRBJ2-6
d_gene: TRBD1
abundance: -
CDR3nt: TGTGCCAGCAGCGCAGGGGGCGCTGGGGCCAACGTCCTGACTTTC
CDR3aa: CASSAGGAGANVLTF

v_gene: TRBV30
j_gene: TRBJ2-3
d_gene: TRBD2
abundance: once
CDR3nt: TGTGCCTGGAGTAGACTAGCCTCTACCACAGATACGCAGTATTTT
CDR3aa: CAWSRLASTTDTQYF

v_gene: TRBV3-1/TRBV3-2
j_gene: TRBJ2-4
d_gene: TRBD1
abundance: -
CDR3nt: TGTGCCAGCAGCCACGGACAGGGTAACATTCAGTACTTC
CDR3aa: CASSHGQGNIQYF

v_gene: TRBV6-1
j_gene: TRBJ1-2
d_gene: -
abundance: -
CDR3nt: TGTGCCAGCAGTGAGGGACTGACGGGGGTAAATGGCTACACCTTC
CDR3aa: CASSEGLTGVNGYTF

v_gene: TRBV18
j_gene: TRBJ1-1
d_gene: -
abundance: -
CDR3nt: TGTGCCAGCTCACCGGCAGGGATAAACACTGAAGCTTTCTTT
CDR3aa: CASSPAGINTEAFF

v_gene: TRBV28
j_gene: TRBJ1-2
d_gene: -
abundance: -
CDR3nt: TGTGCCAGCGCCTTTGGCTTTGGCTACACCTTC
CDR3aa: CASAFGFGYTF

v_gene: TRBV7-2
j_gene: TRBJ2-7
d_gene: TRBD2
abundance: -
CDR3nt: TGTGCCAGCAGCTTAGTAGCGGGAGGGAACGAGCAGTACTTC
CDR3aa: CASSLVAGGNEQYF

v_gene: TRBV27
j_gene: TRBJ1-4
d_gene: -
abundance: once
CDR3nt: TGTGCCAGCAGCCAGGGCGGTGAAAAACTGTTTTTT
CDR3aa: CASSQGGEKLFF

v_gene: TRBV28
j_gene: TRBJ2-7
d_gene: TRBD1
abundance: -
CDR3nt: TGTGCCAGCACCCCGTGGGGGACAGGATCCTACGAGCAGTACTTC
CDR3aa: CASTPWGTGSYEQYF

v_gene: TRBV2
j_gene: TRBJ2-3
d_gene: -
abundance: -
CDR3nt: TGTGCCAGCAGTGCCGGGAAGCGGACAGATACGCAGTATTTT
CDR3aa: CASSAGKRTDTQYF

v_gene: TRBV12-3/TRBV12-4
j_gene: TRBJ1-5
d_gene: TRBD1
abundance: -
CDR3nt: TGTGCCAGCAGTGCGGGACAGTTCATCCCCCAGCATTTT
CDR3aa: CASSAGQFIPQHF

v_gene: TRBV6-5
j_gene: TRBJ2-1
d_gene: -
abundance: -
CDR3nt: TGTGCCAGCAAAAGCGGATACAATGAGCAGTTCTTC
CDR3aa: CASKSGYNEQFF

v_gene: TRBV7-2
j_gene: TRBJ1-2
d_gene: -
abundance: -
CDR3nt: TGTGCCAGCAGCTATCCCGAGCGGGGATCCTATGGCTACACCTTC
CDR3aa: CASSYPERGSYGYTF

v_gene: TRBV3-1/TRBV3-2
j_gene: TRBJ2-1
d_gene: -
abundance: -
CDR3nt: TGTGCCAGCAGCCCCGGGGCGGGGGCCCCCGAAGAGCAGTTCTTC
CDR3aa: CASSPGAGAPEEQFF

v_gene: TRBV28
j_gene: TRBJ2-5
d_gene: TRBD1
abundance: -
CDR3nt: TGTGCCAGCAGCTTAACCGGGACAGGGAAAGAGACCCAGTACTTC
CDR3aa: CASSLTGTGKETQYF

v_gene: TRBV9
j_gene: TRBJ2-2
d_gene: TRBD1
abundance: -
CDR3nt: TGTGCCAGCAGCCCTAGGACAGGGGGTACCGGGGAGCTGTTTTTT
CDR3aa: CASSPRTGGTGELFF

v_gene: TRBV28
j_gene: TRBJ1-1
d_gene: -
abundance: -
CDR3nt: TGTGCCAGTCACGGGATGAACACTGAAGCTTTCTTT
CDR3aa: CASHGMNTEAFF

v_gene: TRBV30
j_gene: TRBJ2-2
d_gene: -
abundance: -
CDR3nt: TGTGCCTGGAGTGTAGGAGGGGCCACCGGGGAGCTGTTTTTT
CDR3aa: CAWSVGGATGELFF

v_gene: TRBV18
j_gene: TRBJ2-2
d_gene: -
abundance: once
CDR3nt: TGTGCCAGCTCACCCCTAGGGGGGGCGCTCAGCACCGGGGAGCTGTTTTTT
CDR3aa: CASSPLGGALSTGELFF

v_gene: TRBV3-1/TRBV3-2
j_gene: TRBJ1-5
d_gene: -
abundance: -
CDR3nt: TGTGCCAGCAGCCAAGCTGGGGGCGGCCAGCCCCAGCATTTT
CDR3aa: CASSQAGGGQPQHF

v_gene: TRBV7-3
j_gene: TRBJ2-2
d_gene: TRBD1
abundance: -
CDR3nt: TGTGCCAGCAGCTTAGACAGGGATACCGGGGAGCTGTTTTTT
CDR3aa: CASSLDRDTGELFF

v_gene: TRBV5-1
j_gene: TRBJ2-1
d_gene: -
abundance: -
CDR3nt: TGCGCCAGCAGCTCCCTGGGAGATTACGAGCAGTTCTTC
CDR3aa: CASSSLGDYEQFF

v_gene: TRBV6-4
j_gene: TRBJ2-1
d_gene: -
abundance: -
CDR3nt: TGTGCCAGCAGTGATTGGGGGCGGCCCCCTAGGGGAAATGAGCAGTTCTTC
CDR3aa: CASSDWGRPPRGNEQFF

v_gene: TRBV28
j_gene: TRBJ2-7
d_gene: -
abundance: -
CDR3nt: TGTGCCAGCAGTTTGGGTGGGCTTCTGTCCTACGAGCAGTACTTC
CDR3aa: CASSLGGLLSYEQYF

v_gene: TRBV27
j_gene: TRBJ2-7
d_gene: -
abundance: -
CDR3nt: TGTGCCAGCAGTTTTGAGAGTTGGGGCCCAGAGTACTTC
CDR3aa: CASSFESWGPEYF

v_gene: TRBV10-3
j_gene: TRBJ2-1
d_gene: TRBD1
abundance: -
CDR3nt: TGTGCCATCAGTGAGAGGCCCGGGACAGGGTTCTCCCAAGCTGAGCAGTTCTTC
CDR3aa: CAISERPGTGFSQAEQFF

v_gene: TRBV19
j_gene: TRBJ1-1
d_gene: -
abundance: -
CDR3nt: TGTGCCAGTAGTATAGGGGGCAGGGGGAACACTGAAGCTTTCTTT
CDR3aa: CASSIGGRGNTEAFF

v_gene: TRBV10-3
j_gene: TRBJ2-2
d_gene: TRBD1
abundance: -
CDR3nt: TGTGCCATCAGCGGTCTGACAGGGGCGAGGATTACCGGGGAGCTGTTTTTT
CDR3aa: CAISGLTGARITGELFF

v_gene: TRBV9
j_gene: TRBJ2-1
d_gene: TRBD2
abundance: -
CDR3nt: TGTGCCAGCAGCCCCGGGACTAGCTTAGGGGCTGAGCAGTTCTTC
CDR3aa: CASSPGTSLGAEQFF

v_gene: TRBV27
j_gene: TRBJ2-7
d_gene: TRBD1
abundance: -
CDR3nt: TGTGCCAGCCGAAAAACAGGGGCGCAGTACTTC
CDR3aa: CASRKTGAQYF

v_gene: TRBV4-2
j_gene: TRBJ2-5
d_gene: TRBD1
abundance: -
CDR3nt: TGTGCCAGCAGCCAAAGCGGGGACAGGGGGAGAGAGACCCAGTACTTC
CDR3aa: CASSQSGDRGRETQYF

v_gene: TRBV28
j_gene: TRBJ2-7
d_gene: -
abundance: once
CDR3nt: TGTGCCTGCTGGGGGGGGGCCCCCTACGAGCAGTACTTC
CDR3aa: CACWGGAPYEQYF

v_gene: TRBV18
j_gene: TRBJ1-1
d_gene: TRBD1
abundance: -
CDR3nt: TGTGCCAGCTCACCAGGGACAGGGGTAGTCGACACTGAAGCTTTCTTT
CDR3aa: CASSPGTGVVDTEAFF

v_gene: TRBV10-3
j_gene: TRBJ1-1
d_gene: -
abundance: -
CDR3nt: TGTGCCATCAGTGAATTCCCTCTCGGGGCAGGGAGGGGTACTGAAGCTTTCTTT
CDR3aa: CAISEFPLGAGRGTEAFF

v_gene: TRBV7-9
j_gene: TRBJ1-3
d_gene: -
abundance: -
CDR3nt: TGTGCCAGCAGCCCAGCGTTAGGAAACACCATATATTTT
CDR3aa: CASSPALGNTIYF

v_gene: TRBV11-2
j_gene: TRBJ1-1
d_gene: TRBD1
abundance: -
CDR3nt: TGTGCCAGCAGCCCTCGACAGGGAGCAGAGACTCGAGCTTTCTTT
CDR3aa: CASSPRQGAETRAFF

v_gene: TRBV6-5
j_gene: TRBJ1-2
d_gene: -
abundance: -
CDR3nt: TGTGCCAGCAGCTATGGTGGTAACTATGGCTACACCTTC
CDR3aa: CASSYGGNYGYTF

v_gene: TRBV19
j_gene: TRBJ2-7
d_gene: TRBD1
abundance: -
CDR3nt: TGTGCCAGTAGGGACAGGGGCGGGCAGTACTTC
CDR3aa: CASRDRGGQYF

v_gene: TRBV18
j_gene: TRBJ1-6
d_gene: -
abundance: -
CDR3nt: TGTGCCAGCTCACCCGGGTCCAAAGATTCACCCCTCCACTTT
CDR3aa: CASSPGSKDSPLHF

v_gene: TRBV6-5
j_gene: TRBJ1-1
d_gene: TRBD1
abundance: -
CDR3nt: TGTGCCAGCAGTCACAGGACAGGGGAAGGGGCTGAAGCTTTCTTT
CDR3aa: CASSHRTGEGAEAFF